The rows below give T cell receptor beta chains drawn from one sample of a study of glioma-infiltrating T cells. TCRdb fed the multiplex PCR reads into MiXCR, producing one record per CDR3 protein. The sample consists of 300,000 to 400,000 distinct CDR3 sequences, roughly two fifths of them appearing once. The material sequenced was glioma tissue, nonneoplastic brain tissue, or PBMCs (not recorded which). The receptors originated from a human donor with low-grade glioma or glioblastoma, undergoing nonglioma brain surgery, or in good health (not recorded which). Both conserved end residues are trimmed from each CDR3. Each record gives: CDR3 protein, J gene, V gene, D gene. D genes are given only for firm matches.

CDR3aa: ASSGRTGFTEAF
j_gene: TRBJ1-1
v_gene: TRBV6-1
d_gene: TRBD1

CDR3aa: ASSSDSGEQY
j_gene: TRBJ2-7
v_gene: TRBV12-3/TRBV12-4
d_gene: NA

CDR3aa: ASSIVGGSGEQY
j_gene: TRBJ2-7
v_gene: TRBV19
d_gene: NA

CDR3aa: ASSLRRLTTASGNTIY
j_gene: TRBJ1-3
v_gene: TRBV11-2
d_gene: NA

CDR3aa: AISDKGEILGYEQY
j_gene: TRBJ2-7
v_gene: TRBV6-2/TRBV6-3
d_gene: NA

CDR3aa: ASSFAISPYEQY
j_gene: TRBJ2-7
v_gene: TRBV7-2
d_gene: NA

CDR3aa: SAHQGTVNSPLH
j_gene: TRBJ1-6
v_gene: TRBV20-1
d_gene: TRBD1

CDR3aa: SATTISGRALETQY
j_gene: TRBJ2-5
v_gene: TRBV20-1
d_gene: TRBD2

CDR3aa: ASSPEAYNEQF
j_gene: TRBJ2-1
v_gene: TRBV18
d_gene: NA

CDR3aa: ASSTLTDTDTQY
j_gene: TRBJ2-3
v_gene: TRBV6-1
d_gene: NA

CDR3aa: ASSLDGVDEQF
j_gene: TRBJ2-1
v_gene: TRBV5-1
d_gene: NA

CDR3aa: ASSQDLSVSSYEQF
j_gene: NA
v_gene: TRBV4-1
d_gene: NA

CDR3aa: ASSLGSGANVLT
j_gene: TRBJ2-6
v_gene: TRBV6-1
d_gene: NA

CDR3aa: ASSFGTESNYGYT
j_gene: TRBJ1-2
v_gene: TRBV28
d_gene: TRBD1

CDR3aa: ASSFAPGELF
j_gene: TRBJ2-2
v_gene: TRBV28
d_gene: NA

CDR3aa: SELGGAPSADTQY
j_gene: TRBJ2-3
v_gene: TRBV20-1
d_gene: NA

CDR3aa: ASSHGGTGGQETQY
j_gene: TRBJ2-5
v_gene: TRBV7-2
d_gene: TRBD1

CDR3aa: ASSLYPEQMEGQY
j_gene: TRBJ2-5
v_gene: TRBV7-2
d_gene: NA